One sample yielded the 23 T cell receptor beta chains listed below, sequenced in a study of glioma-infiltrating T cells after dendritic cell vaccination. Sequencing used immunoSEQ multiplex PCR; TCRdb keeps in-frame clones, though not all of them. The repertoire holds about 95,000 clones, with over 65% as singletons. Here the sequenced sample was blood, taken before dendritic cell vaccination. The receptors were gathered from a human donor with glioblastoma.

This clone was detected only once. The chain has TRBV5-3 and TRBJ1-2; D possibly corresponds to TRBD1 (6 bases). TRBV5-3 is designated an ORF whose function remains uncertain. Trimming cost V 1 base and J 5 bases, with 12 bases left between them. This CDR3 has 14 residues. Written as DNA, the CDR3 is TGTGCCAGAAGCTTGTCAGGCAGGGGTTATGGCTACACCTTC. Translating it yields CARSLSGRGYGYTF.

The chain uses TRBV15 and TRBJ1-3, with 8 bases that match TRBD1. The CDR3 covers 14 residues. The V and J ends lost 5 bases and 4 bases, in that order; junction bases with no gene match: 4. Germline V gene sequence: CDR1 LNHNV, CDR2 YYDKDF (reference sequence). For the CDR3, the DNA is TGTGCCACCAGCCCAGGGGGCGAGGGAAACACCATATATTTT. This sequence encodes CATSPGGEGNTIYF.

J is TRBJ2-7 and V is TRBV7-2; TRBD2 aligns across 14 bases. Looked up from germline, CDR1 is SGHTA and CDR2 is FQGNSA. Losses at the gene ends were 5 bases for V and 5 bases for J; bases not matched to a gene: 8. The CDR3 covers 16 residues. Here the CDR3 DNA reads TGTGCCAGCAGCCTACGGACTAGCGGGGGGTTTAACGAGCAGTACTTC. It is translated as CASSLRTSGGFNEQYF.

The chain employs TRBV23-1 and TRBJ2-7; possible D gene TRBD1, 6 bases. TRBV23-1 is an ORF, with its function uncertain. CDR3 length: 16 residues. The V gene lost 0 bases and the J gene lost 3 bases, with 15 bases spanning the gap. The CDR3 sequence: CASSQSDRSCLYEQYF. The CDR3 DNA follows: TGCGCCAGCAGTCAATCCGACAGGTCCTGTCTCTACGAGCAGTACTTC.

The V call is TRBV5-1, the J call TRBJ2-5, with D uncertain. The DNA end favors TRBJ2-7, so the J call may be wrong. The V gene's germline CDR1 is SGHRS and CDR2 YFSETQ. The CDR3 has 12 amino acids. The CDR3 DNA reads TGCGCCAGCAGCTTGGTCTCCTACGAGCAGTACTTC. Translated: CASSLVSYEQYF.

This chain joins TRBV5-4 and TRBJ2-3, with D perhaps matching TRBD2 (6 bases). Trimming shortened V by 0 bases and J by 3 bases, and 20 bases separated the two germline ends. The CDR3 runs 18 residues. The V gene's germline CDR1 is SGHNT and CDR2 YYREEE (reference sequence). CDR3 in DNA: TGTGCCAGCAGCTTGGACGGGGACTGGGGTTGGAAAACAGATACGCAGTATTTT. Its translation is CASSLDGDWGWKTDTQYF. Full variable domain (missing parts from reference TRBV5-4 and TRBJ2-3): ETGVTQSPTHLIKTRGQQVTLRCSSQSGHNTVSWYQQALGQGPQFIFQYYREEENGRGNFPPRFSGLQFPNYSSELNVNALELDDSALYLCASSLDGDWGWKTDTQYFGPGTRLTVL.

Here the CDR3 reads CASSRQVSNQPQHF. The CDR3 DNA reads TGTGCCAGCAGCCGACAAGTTAGCAATCAGCCCCAGCATTTT. This chain connects TRBV6-1 to TRBJ1-5; the D is unclear. Germline CDR1 reads MNHNS; CDR2 reads SASEGT. The length of the CDR3 is 14 residues. V lost 6 bases to trimming and J lost 0 bases, with 9 bases between them.

The chain is built from TRBV6-1 and TRBJ1-5, with D possibly matching TRBD1 (5 bases). The germline CDR1 and CDR2 sequences are MNHNS and SASEGT. The CDR3 has 11 residues. Trimming cost V 7 bases and J 9 bases, with 10 bases left between them. CDR3 region: CASKGEWPQHF. The CDR3 bases are TGTGCCAGCAAAGGGGAATGGCCCCAGCATTTT.

The rearrangement uses TRBV7-9 and TRBJ1-5; 10 bases map to TRBD1. The junction had 9 bases not matched to a gene; V was cut back by 1 base and J by 6 bases. There are 17 residues in the CDR3. The germline gives CDR1 SEHNR, CDR2 FQNEAQ (reference sequence). CDR3 sequence reads: CASSLERGTGASQPQHF. As DNA, the CDR3 is TGTGCCAGCAGCTTAGAAAGGGGGACAGGGGCAAGTCAGCCCCAGCATTTT. The full variable domain, in which reference TRBV7-9 and TRBJ1-5 provide the parts outside the CDR3, is DTGVSQNPRHKITKRGQNVTFRCDPISEHNRLYWYRQTLGQGPEFLTYFQNEAQLEKSRLLSDRFSAERPKGSFSTLEIQRTEQGDSAMYLCASSLERGTGASQPQHFGDGTRLSIL.

CDR3 protein: CASSGGYTGELFF. CDR3 bases: TGTGCCAGCAGTGGGGGGTACACCGGGGAGCTGTTTTTT. The chain is built from TRBV6-6 and TRBJ2-2; maybe TRBD2 (6 bases). Looked up from germline, CDR1 is MNHNY and CDR2 is SVGAGI (reference sequence). Trimming shortened V by 5 bases and J by 3 bases, and 7 bases separated the two germline ends. The CDR3 spans 13 residues.

This chain links TRBV7-3 with TRBJ2-7; 7 bases fit TRBD2. The CDR3 is 15 residues long. Trimming removed 2 bases from V and 7 bases from J; junction bases left unmatched: 11. Germline V CDR1 and CDR2: SGHTA, FQGTGA. DNA for the CDR3: TGTGCCAGCAGCTTAGGCGATGTGGCGGGGGAGGAGCAGTACTTC. Its translation is CASSLGDVAGEEQYF.

The CDR3 nucleotides are TGCAGCGTTGAAGATCGGGTGCGAGGGTTGGGGTACGAGCAGTACTTC. As protein: CSVEDRVRGLGYEQYF. The chain recombines TRBV29-1 with TRBJ2-7; tentatively, D is TRBD2 (5 bases). This CDR3 comprises 16 residues. Trimming removed 0 bases from V and 4 bases from J, with 19 bases in between. CDR1 is SQVTM and CDR2 is ANQGSEA in the germline V gene.

This clone was recorded many times. The gene calls are TRBV5-4 and TRBJ1-3; no definite D call. V was shortened by 6 bases and J by 4 bases, with 14 bases between the two germline ends. Germline lookup yields CDR1 SGHNT and CDR2 YYREEE (reference sequence). The CDR3 covers 14 residues. The CDR3 is CASTTRGGGNTIYF. DNA of the CDR3: TGTGCCAGCACCACCCGGGGTGGAGGAAACACCATATATTTT.

The V call is TRBV27, the J call TRBJ1-2, with 10 bases fitting TRBD1. V was clipped by 6 bases and J by 4 bases; unmatched bases: 5. Germline V gene data show CDR1 as MNHEY and CDR2 as SMNVEV (reference sequence). The CDR3 totals 14 residues. CDR3 amino acids: CASRWTGGFYGYTF. The DNA for the CDR3 is TGTGCCAGCAGATGGACAGGGGGATTCTATGGCTACACCTTC.

DNA for the CDR3: TGTGCCAGCACCTTGACAGGGGTCAAGGGCTATGGCTACACCTTC. Protein product: CASTLTGVKGYGYTF. The V and J genes are TRBV2 and TRBJ1-2; 8 bases fit TRBD1. The germline gives CDR1 SNHLY, CDR2 FYNNEI. The CDR3 extends over 15 amino acids. The trim removed 7 bases at V and 4 bases at J, leaving 11 bases unmatched. The variable domain in full, completed from reference TRBV2 and TRBJ1-2, reads EPEVTQTPSHQVTQMGQEVILRCVPISNHLYFYWYRQILGQKVEFLVSFYNNEISEKSEIFDDQFSVERPDGSNFTLKIRSTKLEDSAMYFCASTLTGVKGYGYTFGSGTRLTVV.

This clone was detected only a few times. This chain connects TRBV6-6 to TRBJ1-5; 10 nucleotides agree with TRBD1. CDR3 length equals 14 residues. Germline CDR1 reads MNHNY; CDR2 reads SVGAGI (reference sequence). The trim removed 5 bases at V and 6 bases at J, leaving 4 bases unmatched. In DNA form, the CDR3 reads TGTGCCAGCAGTAGGACAGGGGGTTTTCAGCCCCAGCATTTT. Translated, it gives CASSRTGGFQPQHF.

This clone has only one observation. The rearrangement joins TRBV6-1 to TRBJ2-7; a possible D gene is TRBD1 (6 bases). The CDR3 totals 15 residues. Trimming stripped 6 bases from V and 3 bases from J, with 18 bases between. The V gene's germline CDR1 is MNHNS and CDR2 SASEGT. Here the CDR3 DNA reads TGTGCCAGCAGAAGTGGGATCCAAGGGGGCTACGAGCAGTACTTC. It encodes CASRSGIQGGYEQYF.

This rearrangement joins TRBV19 to TRBJ2-3, with D hard to call. The germline gives CDR1 LNHDA, CDR2 SQIVND (reference sequence). CDR3 length equals 15 residues. Trimming took off 4 bases at V and 0 bases at J, with 11 bases between the two ends. The CDR3 loop is CASSKALVSTDTQYF. CDR3 nucleotides: TGTGCCAGTAGTAAGGCTCTAGTAAGCACAGATACGCAGTATTTT.

This clone was counted once. The chain recombines TRBV18 with TRBJ1-1, with TRBD1 matching over 7 bases. This CDR3 has 13 residues. With V trimmed by 4 bases and J by 3 bases, 2 bases remained unmatched. The germline CDR1 and CDR2 sequences are KGHSH and LQKENI. CDR3 coding DNA: TGTGCCAGCTCACGGGACAGAGACACTGAAGCTTTCTTT. Amino acids: CASSRDRDTEAFF.

V is TRBV6-1 and J is TRBJ1-2; 8 bases line up with TRBD1. From germline, CDR1 is MNHNS and CDR2 SASEGT. J was trimmed by 5 bases and V by 5 bases; bases with no gene match: 10. This CDR3 is built from 15 residues. CDR3 sequence: CASSPSGGQSYGYTF. CDR3 nucleotides: TGTGCCAGCAGTCCATCAGGGGGCCAGTCATATGGCTACACCTTC.

J is TRBJ1-2 and V is TRBV5-1; no definite D call. CDR3 length: 14 residues. Per the germline V gene, CDR1 is SGHRS and CDR2 is YFSETQ. V shed 1 base and J shed 0 bases, with 7 bases lying between them. The CDR3 DNA is TGCGCCAGCAGCTTGACAGCTTCTAACTATGGCTACACCTTC. Translation: CASSLTASNYGYTF.

The genes are TRBV6-5 and TRBJ1-4, with TRBD1 matching over 8 bases. Germline CDR1 reads MNHEY; CDR2 reads SVGAGI. V was pared by 6 bases and J by 5 bases, with 8 bases of the junction left unmatched. This CDR3 spans 15 amino acids. The CDR3 nucleotides are TGTGCCAGCAGCCCCTCAGACAGGGGAAATGAAAAACTGTTTTTT. The encoded protein is CASSPSDRGNEKLFF.

The chain links TRBV11-2 to TRBJ2-1; no clear D. The CDR3 is 12 residues long. Germline-derived CDR1 and CDR2 are SGHAT and FQNNGV. V was clipped by 7 bases and J by 4 bases, with 8 bases between them. CDR3 protein: CASTTMYNEQFF. The DNA of the CDR3 is TGTGCCAGCACCACTATGTACAATGAGCAGTTCTTC.